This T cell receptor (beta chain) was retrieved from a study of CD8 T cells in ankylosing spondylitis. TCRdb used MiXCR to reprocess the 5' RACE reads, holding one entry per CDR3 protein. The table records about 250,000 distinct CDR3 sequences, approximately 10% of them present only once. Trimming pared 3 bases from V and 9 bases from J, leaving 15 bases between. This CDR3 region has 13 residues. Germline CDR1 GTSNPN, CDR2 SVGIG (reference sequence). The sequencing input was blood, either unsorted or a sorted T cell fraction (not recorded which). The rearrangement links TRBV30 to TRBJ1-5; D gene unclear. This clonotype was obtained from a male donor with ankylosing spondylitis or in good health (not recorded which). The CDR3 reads CAWRDRAPGPQHF. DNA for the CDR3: TGTGCCTGGAGGGACCGGGCCCCAGGGCCCCAGCATTTT. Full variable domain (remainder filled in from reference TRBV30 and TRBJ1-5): SQTIHQWPATLVQPVGSPLSLECTVEGTSNPNLYWYRQAAGRGLQLLFYSVGIGQISSEVPQNLSASRPQDRQFILSSKKLLLSDSGFYLCAWRDRAPGPQHFGDGTRLSIL.